The clone carrying this TCR beta chain was seen more than once but under ten times. This sample is part of a study of T cells in Graves' hyperthyroidism and ophthalmopathy. The V segment lost 6 bases and the J segment 5 bases; nucleotides outside the gene matches: 7. This CDR3 spans 14 amino acids. CDR1 and CDR2 from the germline V gene are DFQATT and SNEGSKA (reference sequence). From RNA transcripts, TCR beta CDR3 regions were amplified. An initial round of RT-PCR targeting the TCR CDR3 relied on the HTBI primer set. TCRdb re-derived calls from the multiplex PCR reads in MiXCR, one entry per CDR3 protein. The table includes 650,000 to 700,000 distinct CDR3 sequences, roughly 17% detected once.

Material: blood. The receptor comes from a man aged 50 to 59 with Graves' hyperthyroidism. The chain combines TRBV20-1 with TRBJ2-1; TRBD2 aligns across 10 bases. CDR3 nucleotide sequence: TGCAGTGCCAGGGGGGGGACTAGCGACAATGAGCAGTTCTTC. It specifies CSARGGTSDNEQFF.